This TCR beta chain emerged from a study of blood T cell repertoires in COVID-19. Study at large: The origin of the acute and convalescent COVID-19 samples was the United States, Italy and Spain. T cells, B-cell-depleted T cells, or PBMCs provided the cDNA or gDNA that served as material.

Germline-derived CDR1 and CDR2 are SGDLS and YYNGEE. The ends were cut back, 0 bases at V and 0 bases at J, with 12 bases in the middle. The CDR3 loop spans 16 amino acids. Per the study methods: Estimation of nucleated cell counts was performed using reference gene primer amplification. This table comes from immunoSEQ multiplex PCR, and its TCRdb copy is limited to in-frame clones, with some not included. That table is the source of V, J and clone size, and D and trimming were worked out from the DNA. The sample lists some 260,000 clones, approximately 85% occurring once. Only a few counts were recorded for this clone.

Sequenced input: peripheral blood. This TCR was sampled from a human donor in a cohort sampled during active COVID-19. The chain links TRBV9 to TRBJ1-1; D not resolved. CDR3 region: CASSVGAITLNTEAFF. The CDR3 DNA reads TGTGCCAGCAGCGTAGGGGCCATTACCTTGAACACTGAAGCTTTCTTT.